The 27 T cell receptor beta chains below were found in one sample sequenced in a study of technical replicates of blood from a handful of donors. Repertoires were generated with immunoSEQ multiplex PCR, while TCRdb's copy carries only in-frame clones and drops some. This table holds tens of thousands of clones, approximately 93% found once. Material for sequencing was T cells isolated from PBMCs. The source of these receptors is a human donor in good health.

The rearrangement joins TRBV9 to TRBJ2-2, with 9 bases identical to TRBD2. Trimming cost V 0 bases and J 4 bases; bases outside gene matches: 4. In germline, CDR1 is SGDLS, CDR2 YYNGEE. The CDR3 sequence is 16 residues long. The CDR3 loop is CASSVAAGGPTGELFF. DNA for the CDR3: TGTGCCAGCAGCGTAGCAGCGGGAGGACCCACCGGGGAGCTGTTTTTT.

The chain has TRBV7-2 and TRBJ2-7, with TRBD2 matching 14 bases. J was trimmed by 5 bases and V by 5 bases; bases with no gene match: 8. The germline V gene has CDR1 SGHTA and CDR2 FQGNSA. CDR3 length equals 16 residues. The CDR3 sequence: CASSPSGTSGSDEQYF. The CDR3 DNA reads as TGTGCCAGCAGCCCGTCCGGGACTAGCGGGAGCGACGAGCAGTACTTC. Together with reference TRBV7-2 and TRBJ2-7, the CDR3 gives the full variable domain: GAGVSQSPSNKVTEKGKDVELRCDPISGHTALYWYRQSLGQGLEFLIYFQGNSAPDKSGLPSDRFSAERTGGSVSTLTIQRTQQEDSAVYLCASSPSGTSGSDEQYFGPGTRLTVT.

The chain joins TRBV9 to TRBJ1-2, with D tentatively TRBD1 (5 bases). CDR1 is SGDLS and CDR2 is YYNGEE in the germline V gene. Trimming cost V 0 bases and J 7 bases, with 16 bases left between them. The CDR3 has 15 residues. CDR3 DNA sequence: TGTGCCAGCAGCGTAGCTACACAGGTAGTCAGTGGCTACACCTTC. Translation: CASSVATQVVSGYTF.

This rearrangement joins TRBV5-1 to TRBJ2-7; D might be TRBD1 (5 bases). The length of the CDR3 is 13 residues. CDR1 SGHRS and CDR2 YFSETQ come from the germline V gene. The ends were cut back, 5 bases at V and 3 bases at J, with 12 bases in the middle. The CDR3 region is CASRRTDNYEQYF. Written as DNA, the CDR3 is TGCGCCAGCAGGAGGACGGACAACTACGAGCAGTACTTC.

This chain joins TRBV10-2 and TRBJ1-5; D might be TRBD1 (6 bases). This CDR3 has 16 residues. Germline CDR1 is WSHSY and CDR2 is SAAADI. V was cut by 0 bases and J by 4 bases, with 13 bases left in between. The DNA for the CDR3 is TGCGCCAGCAGTGAGTCGACAGGCCTTGGGAATCAGCCCCAGCATTTT. Translating it yields CASSESTGLGNQPQHF.

The rearrangement uses TRBV7-3 and TRBJ2-2; 9 positions match TRBD2. CDR3 length: 16 residues. From germline, CDR1 is SGHTA and CDR2 FQGTGA. V lost 0 bases to trimming and J lost 1 base; unmatched junction nucleotides: 0. CDR3 sequence: CASSLTSGRNTGELFF. In nucleotides, the CDR3 is TGTGCCAGCAGCTTAACTAGCGGGAGGAACACCGGGGAGCTGTTTTTT.

V and J are TRBV5-4 and TRBJ2-7, with 9 nucleotides matching TRBD2. Trimming at V came to 0 bases and at J to 6 bases, leaving 7 bases not matched to a gene. The length of the CDR3 is 15 residues. Germline V gene lookup returns CDR1 SGHNT and CDR2 YYREEE (reference sequence). The DNA for the CDR3 is TGTGCCAGCAGCTTGGGGATAGCGGGAGTTTTCGAGCAGTACTTC. Translating gives CASSLGIAGVFEQYF. The variable domain in full, with the rest retrieved from reference TRBV5-4 and TRBJ2-7, is ETGVTQSPTHLIKTRGQQVTLRCSSQSGHNTVSWYQQALGQGPQFIFQYYREEENGRGNFPPRFSGLQFPNYSSELNVNALELDDSALYLCASSLGIAGVFEQYFGPGTRLTVT.

V is TRBV27 and J is TRBJ2-1, with a tentative D call TRBD1 (6 bases). V lost 3 bases and J 4 bases, leaving 13 bases between the germline ends. The CDR3 sequence is 15 residues long. Per germline, CDR1 MNHEY and CDR2 SMNVEV (reference sequence). CDR3 protein: CASSFSRGLYNEQFF. CDR3 coding DNA: TGTGCCAGCAGTTTCTCCAGGGGCCTGTACAATGAGCAGTTCTTC.

This clone was observed a single time. The chain recombines TRBV5-1 with TRBJ2-7; 9 bases are shared with TRBD1. The V gene end was trimmed by 5 bases and the J gene end by 6 bases; junction bases not matched to a gene: 3. The CDR3 covers 12 residues. Germline CDR1 reads SGHRS; CDR2 reads YFSETQ. CDR3 DNA: TGCGCCAGCAGGGGACAGGGAACCGAGCAGTACTTC. It translates to CASRGQGTEQYF. Filled out from reference TRBV5-1 and TRBJ2-7, the complete variable domain reads KAGVTQTPRYLIKTRGQQVTLSCSPISGHRSVSWYQQTPGQGLQFLFEYFSETQRNKGNFPGRFSGRQFSNSRSEMNVSTLELGDSALYLCASRGQGTEQYFGPGTRLTVT.

The chain joins TRBV6-1 to TRBJ1-1; a possible D gene is TRBD1 (5 bases). Germline values: CDR1 MNHNS, CDR2 SASEGT. Trimming left V 7 bases short and J 3 bases short, with 18 bases between. The CDR3 extends over 15 amino acids. In nucleotides, the CDR3 is TGTGCCAGCACTCAAGTCGGGGGGTATGACACTGAAGCTTTCTTT. Amino acids: CASTQVGGYDTEAFF.

The chain links TRBV5-5 to TRBJ1-1, with a possible D match to TRBD1 (6 bases). Germline V CDR1 and CDR2: SGHKS, YYEKEE (reference sequence). This CDR3 has 14 residues. Trimming pared 4 bases from V and 6 bases from J, leaving 16 bases between. The CDR3 here is CASSRLFPGAEAFF. Here the CDR3 DNA reads TGTGCCAGCAGCCGTCTATTTCCAGGGGCTGAAGCTTTCTTT. The entire variable domain, with the rest obtained from reference TRBV5-5 and TRBJ1-1, is as follows: DAGVTQSPTHLIKTRGQQVTLRCSPISGHKSVSWYQQVLGQGPQFIFQYYEKEERGRGNFPDRFSARQFPNYSSELNVNALLLGDSALYLCASSRLFPGAEAFFGQGTRLTVV.

The chain combines TRBV4-1 with TRBJ1-1, with 10 bases matching TRBD1. The ends lost 1 base at V and 2 bases at J; junction bases unmatched: 7. CDR1 MGHRA and CDR2 YSYEKL come from the germline V gene. This CDR3 spans 17 amino acids. CDR3 DNA: TGCGCCAGCAGCCAAGTTGACAGGGGGCTAAGAAACACTGAAGCTTTCTTT. This translates into CASSQVDRGLRNTEAFF.

The chain recombines TRBV4-2 with TRBJ1-2; D uncertain. Looked up from germline, CDR1 is LGHNA and CDR2 is YNFKEQ. Trimming took 0 bases from V and 8 from J, leaving 16 bases between them. This CDR3 is built from 15 residues. The DNA for the CDR3 is TGTGCCAGCAGCCAAGATCTCACAACCTTGCGGGGCTACACCTTC. It specifies CASSQDLTTLRGYTF.

V and J are TRBV29-1 and TRBJ1-2, with a weak D call TRBD1 (6 bases). The CDR3 extends over 15 amino acids. Germline loops: CDR1 SQVTM, CDR2 ANQGSEA. V lost 6 bases and J 6 bases, leaving 23 bases between the germline ends. CDR3 DNA: TGCAGCGTCCGATGGAAACAGGGATACCCCCATGGCTACACCTTC. Its translation is CSVRWKQGYPHGYTF.

V gene TRBV9 combines with J gene TRBJ2-2; 7 positions match TRBD1. Germline lookup yields CDR1 SGDLS and CDR2 YYNGEE. The CDR3 contains 17 residues. V trimming: 5 bases; J trimming: 0 bases; junction bases outside the gene matches: 10. CDR3: CASRGGRGQPNTGELFF. CDR3 DNA: TGTGCCAGCAGGGGCGGAAGGGGACAGCCGAACACCGGGGAGCTGTTTTTT.

The chain carries TRBV25-1 and TRBJ2-7; 7 bases line up with TRBD1. This CDR3 has 14 residues. Germline V gene sequence: CDR1 MGHDK, CDR2 SYGVNS. The V segment lost 3 bases and the J segment 2 bases; nucleotides outside the gene matches: 4. The CDR3 nucleotides are TGTGCCAGCAGTGACGGAAGGGGGCCCTACGAGCAGTACTTC. It specifies CASSDGRGPYEQYF.

The CDR3 here is CASVGEDSSYNEQFF. CDR3 DNA sequence: TGTGCCAGCGTCGGTGAGGACAGCTCCTACAATGAGCAGTTCTTC. The chain employs TRBV27 and TRBJ2-1, with D perhaps matching TRBD1 (6 bases). The germline CDR1 and CDR2 sequences are MNHEY and SMNVEV (reference sequence). V dropped 8 bases and J dropped 0 bases, with 14 bases sitting between them. The CDR3 has 15 residues.

The chain has TRBV30 and TRBJ1-4, with D unclear. V gave up 1 base and J gave up 0 bases, with 6 bases separating them. CDR3 size: 14 residues. CDR1 and CDR2 (germline): GTSNPN, SVGIG (reference sequence). CDR3 sequence reads: CAWSGPPTNEKLFF. Here the CDR3 DNA reads TGTGCCTGGAGTGGGCCCCCAACTAATGAAAAACTGTTTTTT.

The rearrangement uses TRBV7-8 and TRBJ1-1; 7 bases are shared with TRBD1. CDR3 size: 16 residues. With 3 bases clipped from V and 1 base from J, the junction kept 8 bases outside the gene matches. Looked up from germline, CDR1 is SGHVS and CDR2 is FQNEAQ. The CDR3 DNA reads TGTGCCAGCAGCTTCTTAGGGGGCCTCACGAACACTGAAGCTTTCTTT. It specifies CASSFLGGLTNTEAFF. The whole variable domain, filled in from reference TRBV7-8 and TRBJ1-1, reads GAGVSQSPRYKVAKRGQDVALRCDPISGHVSLFWYQQALGQGPEFLTYFQNEAQLDKSGLPSDRFFAERPEGSVSTLKIQRTQQEDSAVYLCASSFLGGLTNTEAFFGQGTRLTVV.

The chain uses TRBV7-2 and TRBJ2-7; a possible D gene is TRBD1 (6 bases). The CDR3 contains 13 residues. The V gene lost 1 base and the J gene lost 4 bases, with 8 bases spanning the gap. Germline V gene lookup returns CDR1 SGHTA and CDR2 FQGNSA. The CDR3 is CASSLGGGYEQYF. The CDR3 DNA follows: TGTGCCAGCAGCTTAGGAGGGGGATACGAGCAGTACTTC.

The rearrangement uses TRBV4-1 and TRBJ2-1; 7 bases map to TRBD2. Germline values: CDR1 MGHRA, CDR2 YSYEKL. CDR3 size: 16 residues. After removal of 1 base from V and 4 bases from J, the junction contained 7 bases not matched to a gene. The CDR3 DNA reads TGCGCCAGCAGCCAAGGCTCTGGGACTAAGTACAATGAGCAGTTCTTC. It is translated as CASSQGSGTKYNEQFF.

V and J are TRBV7-9 and TRBJ1-2; D possibly corresponds to TRBD1 (6 bases). Trimming took off 3 bases at V and 4 bases at J, with 12 bases between the two ends. CDR3 length: 14 residues. From germline, CDR1 is SEHNR and CDR2 FQNEAQ (reference sequence). The DNA of the CDR3 is TGTGCCAGCAGCTTGGATGGACAGCTCTATGGCTACACCTTC. It yields the protein CASSLDGQLYGYTF.

The chain's CDR3 is CASSWTGGDSETQYF. Written as DNA, the CDR3 is TGTGCCAGCAGTTGGACAGGGGGCGATTCGGAGACCCAGTACTTC. The rearrangement uses TRBV6-1 and TRBJ2-5, with TRBD1 matching 11 bases. V lost 5 bases, J lost 5 bases, and 7 bases stayed unmatched. Per germline, CDR1 MNHNS and CDR2 SASEGT. The length of the CDR3 is 15 residues.

The chain employs TRBV28 and TRBJ2-1; TRBD2 might be the D (5 bases). Germline CDR1 reads MDHEN; CDR2 reads SYDVKM. Trimming stripped 3 bases from V and 7 bases from J, with 13 bases between. The length of the CDR3 is 14 residues. The CDR3 nucleotides are TGTGCCAGCAGTTTTTTCGAGGGCCCTAATGAGCAGTTCTTC. It yields the protein CASSFFEGPNEQFF.

This chain connects TRBV14 to TRBJ2-3; unclear D gene. The CDR3 has 15 amino acids. Germline V lookup: CDR1 SGHDN, CDR2 FVKESK. The V end lost 2 bases, the J end lost 1 base, and 10 bases lay between the germline ends. The CDR3 nucleotides are TGTGCCAGCAGCCAACTTTGGGCCGGCACAGATACGCAGTATTTT. Protein product: CASSQLWAGTDTQYF.

The CDR3 here is CAFRTGGSSYEQYF. CDR3 DNA sequence: TGTGCATTCCGAACAGGGGGGAGCTCCTACGAGCAGTACTTC. The chain recombines TRBV10-3 with TRBJ2-7; 8 bases agree with TRBD1. This CDR3 spans 14 amino acids. Germline V lookup: CDR1 ENHRY, CDR2 SYGVKD.

The CDR3 is CARAGDTGELFF. The CDR3 DNA is TGTGCCCGTGCGGGGGATACCGGGGAGCTGTTTTTT. The chain joins TRBV30 to TRBJ2-2; 7 bases fit TRBD2. The CDR3 totals 12 residues. Germline CDR1 and CDR2: GTSNPN and SVGIG (reference sequence). Germline trimming cut 8 bases from V and 5 bases from J; bases unmatched to any gene: 5.